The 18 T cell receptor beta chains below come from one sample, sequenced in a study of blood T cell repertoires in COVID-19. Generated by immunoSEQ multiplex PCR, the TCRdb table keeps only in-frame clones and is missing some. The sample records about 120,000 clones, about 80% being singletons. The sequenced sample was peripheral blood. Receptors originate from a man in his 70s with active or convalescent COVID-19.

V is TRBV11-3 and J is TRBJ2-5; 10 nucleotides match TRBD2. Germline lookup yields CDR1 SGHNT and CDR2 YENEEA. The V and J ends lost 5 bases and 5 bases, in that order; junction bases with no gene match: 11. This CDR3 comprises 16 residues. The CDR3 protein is CASSQPPGLALETQYF. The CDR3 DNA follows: TGTGCCAGCAGCCAACCCCCGGGACTAGCGTTGGAGACCCAGTACTTC.

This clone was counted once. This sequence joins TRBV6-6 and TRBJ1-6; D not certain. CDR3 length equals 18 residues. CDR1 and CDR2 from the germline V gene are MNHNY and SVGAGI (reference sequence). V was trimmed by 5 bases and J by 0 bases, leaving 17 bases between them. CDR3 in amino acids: CASSPLGEPSSYNSPLHF. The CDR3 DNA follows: TGTGCCAGCAGTCCCCTCGGGGAACCGAGCTCCTATAATTCACCCCTCCACTTT.

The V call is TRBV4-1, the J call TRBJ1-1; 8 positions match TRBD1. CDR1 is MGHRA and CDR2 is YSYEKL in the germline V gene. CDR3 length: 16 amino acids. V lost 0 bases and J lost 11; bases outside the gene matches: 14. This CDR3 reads CASSQDGWTGPGTAFF. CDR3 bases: TGCGCCAGCAGCCAAGATGGGTGGACAGGGCCCGGAACGGCTTTCTTT.

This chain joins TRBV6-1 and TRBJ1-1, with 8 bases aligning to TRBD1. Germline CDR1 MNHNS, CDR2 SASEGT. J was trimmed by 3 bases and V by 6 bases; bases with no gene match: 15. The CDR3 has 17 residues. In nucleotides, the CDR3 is TGTGCCAGCAGCGAAAGGGGACAGGCTATCACGTACACTGAAGCTTTCTTT. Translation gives CASSERGQAITYTEAFF.

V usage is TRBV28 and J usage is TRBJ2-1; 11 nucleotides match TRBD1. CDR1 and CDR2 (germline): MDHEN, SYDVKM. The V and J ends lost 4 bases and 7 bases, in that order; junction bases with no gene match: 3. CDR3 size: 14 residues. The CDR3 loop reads CASSSGTGGNEQFF. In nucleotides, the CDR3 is TGTGCCAGCAGTTCCGGGACAGGGGGTAATGAGCAGTTCTTC.

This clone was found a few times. The CDR3 spells CASSLGLAPQYF. The CDR3 nucleotides read TGTGCCAGCAGCTTGGGACTAGCGCCCCAGTACTTC. The chain carries TRBV11-3 and TRBJ2-5, with 10 bases that match TRBD2. CDR1 is SGHNT and CDR2 is YENEEA in the germline V gene. V trimming: 3 bases; J trimming: 9 bases; junction bases outside the gene matches: 1. The CDR3 contains 12 residues.

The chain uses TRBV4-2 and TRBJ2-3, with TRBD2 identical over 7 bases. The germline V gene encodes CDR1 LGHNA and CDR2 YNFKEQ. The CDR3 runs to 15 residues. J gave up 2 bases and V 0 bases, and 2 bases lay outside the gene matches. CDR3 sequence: CASSQDGTNTDTQYF. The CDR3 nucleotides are TGTGCCAGCAGCCAAGACGGGACTAACACAGATACGCAGTATTTT.

CDR3 protein: CASSQSIIYQETQYF. The CDR3 DNA reads as TGTGCCAGCAGCCAAAGCATAATATACCAAGAGACCCAGTACTTC. This chain uses TRBV13 with TRBJ2-5; D is ambiguous. The V gene's germline CDR1 is PRHDT and CDR2 FYEKMQ (reference sequence). Trimming removed 5 bases at V and 0 bases at J, with 13 bases between. The CDR3 is 15 amino acids.

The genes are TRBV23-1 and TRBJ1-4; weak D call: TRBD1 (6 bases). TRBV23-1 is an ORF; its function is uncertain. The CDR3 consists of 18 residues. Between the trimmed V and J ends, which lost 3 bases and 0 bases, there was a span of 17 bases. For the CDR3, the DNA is TGCGCCAGCAGTCATCCGACTCCGGACAGACCAACTAATGAAAAACTGTTTTTT. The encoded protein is CASSHPTPDRPTNEKLFF.

The chain's CDR3 is CASSSRGQGRDTQYF. CDR3 nucleotide sequence: TGTGCCAGCAGCTCCCGGGGACAGGGAAGAGATACGCAGTATTTT. The V call is TRBV11-2, the J call TRBJ2-3; 9 nucleotides agree with TRBD1. The V segment lost 4 bases and the J segment 5 bases; nucleotides outside the gene matches: 7. The CDR3 length is 15 residues. Germline V gene sequence: CDR1 SGHAT, CDR2 FQNNGV.

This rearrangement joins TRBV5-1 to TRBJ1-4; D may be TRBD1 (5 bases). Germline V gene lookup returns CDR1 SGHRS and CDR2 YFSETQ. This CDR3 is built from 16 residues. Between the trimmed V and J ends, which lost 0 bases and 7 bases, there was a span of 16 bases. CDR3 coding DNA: TGCGCCAGCAGCTTGGCCCCCCAGGGCCAGGGTGAAAAACTGTTTTTT. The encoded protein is CASSLAPQGQGEKLFF.

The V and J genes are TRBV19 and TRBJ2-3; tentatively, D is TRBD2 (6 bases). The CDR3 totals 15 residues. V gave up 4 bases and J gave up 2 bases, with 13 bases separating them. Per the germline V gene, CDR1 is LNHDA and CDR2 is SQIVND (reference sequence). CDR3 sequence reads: CASSSGVGVTDTQYF. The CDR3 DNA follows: TGTGCCAGTAGTAGCGGGGTAGGAGTCACAGATACGCAGTATTTT.

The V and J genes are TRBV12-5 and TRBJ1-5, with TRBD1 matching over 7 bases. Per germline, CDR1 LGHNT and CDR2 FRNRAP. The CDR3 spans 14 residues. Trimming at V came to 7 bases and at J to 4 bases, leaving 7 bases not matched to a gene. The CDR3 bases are TGTGCTAGTGCTCAGGACAGGACTAATCAGCCCCAGCATTTT. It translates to CASAQDRTNQPQHF. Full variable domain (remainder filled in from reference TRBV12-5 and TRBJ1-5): DARVTQTPRHKVTEMGQEVTMRCQPILGHNTVFWYRQTMMQGLELLAYFRNRAPLDDSGMPKDRFSAEMPDATLATLKIQPSEPRDSAVYFCASAQDRTNQPQHFGDGTRLSIL.

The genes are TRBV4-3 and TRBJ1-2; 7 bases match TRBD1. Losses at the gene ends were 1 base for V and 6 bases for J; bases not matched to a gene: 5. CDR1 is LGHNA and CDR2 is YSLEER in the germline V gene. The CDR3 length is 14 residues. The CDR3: CASSQATGRHGYTF. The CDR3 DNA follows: TGCGCCAGCAGCCAAGCGACAGGGAGGCATGGCTACACCTTC.

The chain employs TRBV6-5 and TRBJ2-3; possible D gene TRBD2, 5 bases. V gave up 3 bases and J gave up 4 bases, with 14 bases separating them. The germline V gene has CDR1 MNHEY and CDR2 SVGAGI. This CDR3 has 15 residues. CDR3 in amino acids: CASSYSRGRADTQYF. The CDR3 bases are TGTGCCAGCAGTTATTCTCGGGGAAGGGCAGATACGCAGTATTTT.

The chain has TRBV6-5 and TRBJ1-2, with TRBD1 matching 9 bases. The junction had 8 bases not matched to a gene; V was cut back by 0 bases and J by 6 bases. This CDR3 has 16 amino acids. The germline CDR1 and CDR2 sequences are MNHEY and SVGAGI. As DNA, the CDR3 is TGTGCCAGCAGTTACTCGATAGTTGGACAGGGGAATGGCTACACCTTC. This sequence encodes CASSYSIVGQGNGYTF.

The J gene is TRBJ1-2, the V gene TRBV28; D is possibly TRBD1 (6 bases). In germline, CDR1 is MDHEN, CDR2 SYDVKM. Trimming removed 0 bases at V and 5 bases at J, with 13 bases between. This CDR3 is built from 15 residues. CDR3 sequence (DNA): TGTGCCAGCAGTTTATGGGGGGCGTCCGATTATGGCTACACCTTC. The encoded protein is CASSLWGASDYGYTF.

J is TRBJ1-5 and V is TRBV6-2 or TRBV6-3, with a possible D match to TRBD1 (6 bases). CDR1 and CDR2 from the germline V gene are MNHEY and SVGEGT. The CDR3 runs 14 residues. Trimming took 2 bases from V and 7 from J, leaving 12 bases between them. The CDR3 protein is CASSYGGANQPQHF. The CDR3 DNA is TGTGCCAGCAGTTACGGGGGGGCTAACCAGCCCCAGCATTTT.